This TCR beta chain was retrieved from a study of blood T cells in healthy people across ages. Combining a sample-barcoded 5' primer with a J-beta primer mix, a second PCR ran for 7 to 11 cycles. MiXCR, applied by TCRdb to the 5' RACE reads, yields one record per CDR3 protein. The sample includes about 930,000 distinct CDR3 sequences, just under 30% of them seen just once. The CDR3 sequence is 15 residues long. CDR1 is MDHEN and CDR2 is SYDVKM in the germline V gene. V lost 2 bases and J lost 7, with 12 bases in between. This clonotype was found a few times. These same records also appear under a second study, on T cells of mothers and their children.

Sequencing input: blood. The TCR comes from a middle-aged woman in good health. The rearrangement uses TRBV28 and TRBJ1-6; D unclear. The CDR3 bases are TGTGCCAGCAGTTTAGGGCAGGTCGGGAATTCACCCCTCCACTTT. This gives the protein CASSLGQVGNSPLHF.